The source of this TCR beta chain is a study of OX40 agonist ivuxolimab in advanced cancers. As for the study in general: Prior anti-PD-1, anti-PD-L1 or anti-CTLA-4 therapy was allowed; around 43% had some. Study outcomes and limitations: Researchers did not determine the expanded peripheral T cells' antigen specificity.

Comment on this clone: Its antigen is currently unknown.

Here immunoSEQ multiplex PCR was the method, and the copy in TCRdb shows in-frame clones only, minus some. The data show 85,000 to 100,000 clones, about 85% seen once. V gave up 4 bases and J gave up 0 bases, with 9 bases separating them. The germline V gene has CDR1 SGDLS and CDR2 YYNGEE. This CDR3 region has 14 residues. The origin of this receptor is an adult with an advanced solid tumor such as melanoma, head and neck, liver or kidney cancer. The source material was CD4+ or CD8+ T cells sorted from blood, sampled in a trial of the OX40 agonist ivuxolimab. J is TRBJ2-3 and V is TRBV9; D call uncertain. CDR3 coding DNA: TGTGCCAGCAGCACATACGGTAGCACAGATACGCAGTATTTT. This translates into CASSTYGSTDTQYF.